The clone carrying this TCR beta chain was seen a few times. The antigen remains undetermined. This sample was taken from a study of CD8+CD57+ T cells in acquired aplastic anemia. Study summary: The average for DNA from sorted CD4+ and CD8+ cells was roughly 3 ug.

There are 16 residues in the CDR3. V lost 9 bases to trimming and J lost 0 bases, with 14 bases between them. Germline V gene lookup returns CDR1 KGHDR and CDR2 SFDVKD. The study's findings and limits: Overlap between patients and controls comprised some 31 CD8+ CDR3 sequences.

Only patients with CD8+CD57+ cell expansion on flow cytometry were chosen for sequencing. All patients had severe acquired aplastic anemia. Untreated patients provided the blood samples, with no therapy given before sampling. Profiling of TCR beta VDJ combinations and CDR3 sequences used genomic DNA as template. TCRdb reprocessed the reads via MiXCR and lists one record per CDR3 protein. The sample consists of approximately 160,000 distinct CDR3 sequences, about half of them appearing once. This TCR was recovered from a human donor with aplastic anemia. The specimen sequenced was sorted CD4+, CD8+, or CD8+CD57+ T cells (not recorded which) from PBMCs. The V and J genes are TRBV24-1 and TRBJ2-6, with TRBD2 as a possible D gene (5 bases). In nucleotides, the CDR3 is TGTGCCACCGGAGTTGAGGGAATCTCTGGGGCCAACGTCCTGACTTTC. This gives the protein CATGVEGISGANVLTF.